The clone carrying this T cell receptor (beta chain) was seen only once. This sample was taken from a study of cytomegalovirus exposure and HLA in healthy donors. PCR involved 60 Vbeta and 13 Jbeta primers. TCRdb's table, derived via immunoSEQ multiplex PCR, lists solely in-frame clones and lacks some. This table has 200,000 to 250,000 clones, around 80% appearing once. The source of this sequence is a woman aged 60-75 years in good health and CMV-seropositive. Sequenced material: PBMCs.

CDR3 residues: CASSIDLYSLDGYTF. CDR3 bases: TGTGCCAGTAGTATAGATCTATACAGCTTGGATGGCTACACCTTC. The chain employs TRBV19 and TRBJ1-2, with D unresolved. Germline CDR1 and CDR2: LNHDA and SQIVND (reference sequence). Trimming pared 0 bases from V and 6 bases from J, leaving 14 bases between. The CDR3 is made up of 15 amino acids.